The present T cell receptor (beta chain) was sequenced within a study of molecular identifiers for immune sequencing clone quantification. Regarding the study as a whole: In naive cells, under 1% of molecules belonged to clones above 20 RNA copies, against over 99% in effector cells. Reports indicate spiked Jurkat TCR RNA from one cell could be found among 900,000 to 1,000,000 naive cells.

With respect to this clonotype: Its antigen remains unidentified. A read error may explain this, as a much larger clone is one base away.

Libraries of naive CD8 T cells were made from around 20,000 to 1,000,000 sorted cells. They used 10%, 30% or 50% RNA. The ends were cut back, 5 bases at V and 2 bases at J, with 10 bases in the middle. Germline V lookup: CDR1 MGHRA, CDR2 YSYEKL. This CDR3 region has 14 residues. From the PCR reads, TCRdb called clonotypes with MiXCR, one entry per CDR3 protein. The sample contains more than 450,000 distinct CDR3 sequences, roughly 26% of which appear only once. The clonotype comes from a human donor in good health. Some libraries in this study had Jurkat cell RNA spiked in. The rearrangement uses TRBV4-1 and TRBJ1-5; D call uncertain. Sequenced material: naive CD8+ T cells from blood, with Jurkat cell RNA spiked in. The subset denotes: FACS-sorted CD8+CD4-CCR7+CD45RA+ naive T cells. The CDR3: CASSDRRGNQPQHF. The CDR3 DNA is TGCGCCAGCAGCGATCGACGGGGCAATCAGCCCCAGCATTTT.